This record looks at one TCR beta chain sequence and its context. What it binds is unknown. At one boundary the junction diverges from the germline segment, which might be a read error. No glioblastoma patient carried an isocitrate dehydrogenase mutation. The primer mix had 60 V beta and 13 J beta primers. The method was immunoSEQ multiplex PCR; TCRdb's version includes in-frame clones alone and lacks a portion of them. Of tens of thousands of clones in the sample, about 87% are singletons; the top ten hold roughly 3.2%. This sample stems from a study of glioma-infiltrating T cells after dendritic cell vaccination. In the study overall: Patients received three intradermal dendritic cell vaccine injections at biweekly intervals.

Study results and limitations: TCR clonality showed no direct relationship with survival.

Germline CDR1 SNHLY, CDR2 FYNNEI. This CDR3 comprises 14 residues. The TCR comes from a human donor with glioblastoma. The input for sequencing was blood, taken before dendritic cell vaccination. V gene TRBV2 combines with J gene TRBJ1-4, with 8 bases lining up with TRBD1. Here the CDR3 DNA reads TGTGCCAGCAGTATGGACAGGGCTAACGAAAAACTGTTTTTT. Amino acid sequence: CASSMDRANEKLFF.